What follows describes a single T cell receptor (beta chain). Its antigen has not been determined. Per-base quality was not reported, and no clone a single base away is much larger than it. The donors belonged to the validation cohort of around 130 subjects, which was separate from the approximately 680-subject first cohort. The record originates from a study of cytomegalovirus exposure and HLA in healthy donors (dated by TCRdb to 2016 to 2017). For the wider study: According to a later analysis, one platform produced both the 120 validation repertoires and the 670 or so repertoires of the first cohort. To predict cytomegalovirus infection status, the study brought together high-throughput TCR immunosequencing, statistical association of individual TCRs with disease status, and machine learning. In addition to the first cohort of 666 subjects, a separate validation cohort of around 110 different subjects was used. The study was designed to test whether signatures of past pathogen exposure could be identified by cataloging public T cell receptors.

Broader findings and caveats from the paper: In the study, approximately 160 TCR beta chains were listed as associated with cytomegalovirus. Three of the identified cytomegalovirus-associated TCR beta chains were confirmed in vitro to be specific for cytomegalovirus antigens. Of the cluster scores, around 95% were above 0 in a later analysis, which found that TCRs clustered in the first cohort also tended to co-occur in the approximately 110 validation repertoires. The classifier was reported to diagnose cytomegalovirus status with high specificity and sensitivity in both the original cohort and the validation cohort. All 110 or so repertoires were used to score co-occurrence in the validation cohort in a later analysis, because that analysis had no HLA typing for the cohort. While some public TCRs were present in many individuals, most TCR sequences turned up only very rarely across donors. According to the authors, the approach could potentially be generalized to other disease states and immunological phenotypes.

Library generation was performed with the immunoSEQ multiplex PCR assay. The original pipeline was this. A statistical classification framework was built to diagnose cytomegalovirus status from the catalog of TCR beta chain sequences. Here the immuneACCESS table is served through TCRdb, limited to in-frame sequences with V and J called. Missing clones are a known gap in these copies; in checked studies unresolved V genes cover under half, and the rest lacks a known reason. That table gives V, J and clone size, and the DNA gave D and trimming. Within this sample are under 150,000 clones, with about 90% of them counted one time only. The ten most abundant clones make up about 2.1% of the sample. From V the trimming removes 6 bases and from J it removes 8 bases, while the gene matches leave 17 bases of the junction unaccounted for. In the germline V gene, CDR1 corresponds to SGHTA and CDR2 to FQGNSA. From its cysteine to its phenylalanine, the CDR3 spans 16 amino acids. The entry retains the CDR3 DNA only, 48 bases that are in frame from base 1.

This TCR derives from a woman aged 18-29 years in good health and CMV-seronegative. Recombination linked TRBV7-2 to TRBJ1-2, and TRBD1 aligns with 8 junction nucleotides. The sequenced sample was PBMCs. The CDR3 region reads CASRLTDRVLVWGYTF. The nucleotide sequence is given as TGTGCCAGCAGACTCACGGACAGGGTACTGGTGTGGGGCTACACCTTC.